The rows below give T cell receptor beta chains drawn from one sample of a study of PD-1 blockade in classical Hodgkin lymphoma. The assay was immunoSEQ multiplex PCR, and TCRdb's table has in-frame clones only and misses some. The repertoire includes thousands of clones, 80% of them detected once, and 36% sits in the top ten. The sequences come from peripheral blood mononuclear cells (PBMCs), collected at baseline. These receptors all come from a human donor with classical Hodgkin lymphoma. The CDR3 runs from the conserved cysteine through the conserved F or W. A D gene is named only where the DNA matches it firmly. Size tells how often a clone was seen (once, few, many) or the class of an expanded clone, and some rows leave it out.

cdr3_nt	cdr3_aa	d_call	v_call	j_call	clone_size
TGTGCCAGCAGTTCGATATATAACAGGGTCCAAGAGACCCAGTACTTC	CASSSIYNRVQETQYF	.	TRBV28	TRBJ2-5	once
TGTGCCAGCAGTTTAACCAGCGGGGGCCTTACTTTATTCACAGATACGCAGTATTTT	CASSLTSGGLTLFTDTQYF	TRBD2	TRBV28	TRBJ2-3	few
TGTGCCAGCAGCTGGGAACAGGTCGAAGAGACCCAGTACTTC	CASSWEQVEETQYF	.	TRBV5-6	TRBJ2-5	.
TGTGCCAGCAGCTTAGGACACCTTGTTGCCACCTACGAGCAGTACTTC	CASSLGHLVATYEQYF	.	TRBV7-2	TRBJ2-7	.
TGTGCCAGCAGTACCCAGGGTTCCACAGATACGCAGTATTTT	CASSTQGSTDTQYF	.	TRBV27	TRBJ2-3	few
TGTGCCACCAGCCCTAGAGTGGTGGGAGATACGCAGTATTTT	CATSPRVVGDTQYF	.	TRBV15	TRBJ2-3	once
TGTGCCAGTAGTATCCTACTAGCGGGAGCGAATGAGCAGTTCTTC	CASSILLAGANEQFF	TRBD2	TRBV19	TRBJ2-1	.
TGCAGCGTTGAAGATTGGGACAGGGGGCTCGGTGAGCAGTTCTTC	CSVEDWDRGLGEQFF	TRBD1	TRBV29-1	TRBJ2-1	.
TGTGCCAGCAGCTTGTCGGGGGGTATTAGGTCCTACAATGAGCAGTTCTTC	CASSLSGGIRSYNEQFF	TRBD2	TRBV5-4	TRBJ2-1	.
TGTGCCAGCTCACTGGGAGGGATGTACTATGGCTACACCTTC	CASSLGGMYYGYTF	.	TRBV18	TRBJ1-2	.
TGTGCCAGCAGCTTAGCGGCTAGCGGGAACTACGAGCAGTACTTC	CASSLAASGNYEQYF	TRBD2	TRBV7-8	TRBJ2-7	.
TGCAGTGCCCAGGGGGGCACTGAAGCTTTCTTT	CSAQGGTEAFF	TRBD1	TRBV20-1	TRBJ1-1	.
TGTGCCAGCAGCATTAATACAATCTCACAAAGTCGGGCCAACGTCCTGACTTTC	CASSINTISQSRANVLTF	.	TRBV7-6	TRBJ2-6	.
TGTGCCAGCAGAGGACTACGACTATCTCATAAGGGGCAAGAGACCCAGTACTTC	CASRGLRLSHKGQETQYF	.	TRBV2	TRBJ2-5	.
TGTGTCACCAGCAGAGGTTTGCAGAAGAAACAAGAGACCCAGTACTTC	CVTSRGLQKKQETQYF	.	TRBV15	TRBJ2-5	.
TGTGCCAGCAGCTTAGCCGGCAGGGCCAATGAGCAGTTCTTC	CASSLAGRANEQFF	.	TRBV7-8	TRBJ2-1	.
TGTGCCAGCAGCAAAGCCTTTCAATACGAGCAGTACTTC	CASSKAFQYEQYF	.	TRBV21-1	TRBJ2-7	.
TGTGCCAGCAGTGATTGGGACGTGAACACCGGGGAGCTGTTTTTT	CASSDWDVNTGELFF	.	TRBV6-1	TRBJ2-2	.
TGTGCCAGCAGGGGGACAGGGAAAAACACCGGGGAGCTGTTTTTT	CASRGTGKNTGELFF	TRBD1	TRBV6-6	TRBJ2-2	.
TGTGCCAGCGGAAGGGGGGAAAATGAAAAACTGTTTTTT	CASGRGENEKLFF	.	TRBV2	TRBJ1-4	.
TGTGCCAGCAGTTTTCCGACGCTCGAGCAGTACTTC	CASSFPTLEQYF	.	TRBV28	TRBJ2-7	.
TGCGCCAGCAGCCAAGAGCCTAACCCCTCTGGAAACACCATATATTTT	CASSQEPNPSGNTIYF	.	TRBV4-3	TRBJ1-3	few
TGTGCCAGCAGCTTGGCTGGGGCCAGCAATCAGCCCCAGCATTTT	CASSLAGASNQPQHF	.	TRBV7-2	TRBJ1-5	.
TGTGCCAGCAGTAGACTAGCGGCACAAGAGACCCAGTACTTC	CASSRLAAQETQYF	TRBD2	TRBV6-5	TRBJ2-5	once
TGTGCCAGCAGCTTGGAGGCGGGGACTAGCGGGGTCTACGAGCAGTACTTC	CASSLEAGTSGVYEQYF	TRBD2	TRBV5-6	TRBJ2-7	.
TGCGCCAGCAGCCCGCGACAGGGCGACTACGAGCAGTACTTC	CASSPRQGDYEQYF	TRBD1	TRBV5-1	TRBJ2-7	.
TGTGCCAGCAGCTTAGCCTCGGGACTAAAGGAGCAGTTCTTC	CASSLASGLKEQFF	TRBD2	TRBV7-9	TRBJ2-1	.
TGTGCCAGCAGCGACGGGACGGCCTACGAGCAGTACTTC	CASSDGTAYEQYF	.	TRBV7-9	TRBJ2-7	few
TGCAGCGTTGATAGGGGAGGCAATGAGCAGTTCTTC	CSVDRGGNEQFF	.	TRBV29-1	TRBJ2-1	once
TGTGCCAGCAGCTTGACAGACTTCACAGATACGCAGTATTTT	CASSLTDFTDTQYF	.	TRBV7-9	TRBJ2-3	few
TGTGCCAGCAGCTCACAGGGGGGGAGGACACCCCTCCACTTT	CASSSQGGRTPLHF	TRBD1	TRBV11-2	TRBJ1-6	.
TGTGCCAGCTCACCAACGATGTCAGGGGCCTCCTACGAGCAGTACTTC	CASSPTMSGASYEQYF	.	TRBV18	TRBJ2-7	.
TGTGCCAGCAGCCTTAGTCGTAGCTCTGGGGCCAACGTCCTGACTTTC	CASSLSRSSGANVLTF	.	TRBV27	TRBJ2-6	.
TGCGCCAGCAGCTTGGCTGGCGGGAACACCGGGGAGCTGTTTTTT	CASSLAGGNTGELFF	.	TRBV5-1	TRBJ2-2	.
TGTGCCAGCAGCACTTACAGGGGAGGAGGCACCGGGGAGCTGTTTTTT	CASSTYRGGGTGELFF	.	TRBV27	TRBJ2-2	.
TGTGCCAGCAGTTATACAGGACAGGGGAATGGCTACACCTTC	CASSYTGQGNGYTF	TRBD1	TRBV6-6	TRBJ1-2	.
TGTGCCAGCAGTTTCACCGGGACAGGGCTCTACGAGCAGTACTTC	CASSFTGTGLYEQYF	TRBD1	TRBV28	TRBJ2-7	.
TGTGCCAGCAGCGTAGGGGGGGGCTGGTCCTACAATGAGCAGTTCTTC	CASSVGGGWSYNEQFF	.	TRBV9	TRBJ2-1	.
TGCGCCAGCAGCCACCCCGGGACTAGTGGCACAGATACGCAGTATTTT	CASSHPGTSGTDTQYF	TRBD2	TRBV5-1	TRBJ2-3	.
TGTGCCACCTCCCCCGCGGGGAGCAATCAGCCCCAGCATTTT	CATSPAGSNQPQHF	.	TRBV15	TRBJ1-5	.
TGTGCCAGCAACCGACTAGCGGTGAGCACAGATACGCAGTATTTT	CASNRLAVSTDTQYF	TRBD2	TRBV2	TRBJ2-3	.
TGTGCCAGCAGTGATTCGGGACTAACCACCCCCCAGCATTTT	CASSDSGLTTPQHF	.	TRBV6-1	TRBJ1-5	.